Described below is a single TCR beta chain sequence and its context. The data were obtained in a study of blood T cell repertoires in COVID-19. Sequencing used immunoSEQ multiplex PCR; TCRdb keeps in-frame clones, though not all of them. The data contain approximately 360,000 clones, 70% to 90% of them seen just once; the ten biggest clones take up roughly 2%. This CDR3 region has 18 residues. From germline, CDR1 is LGHDT and CDR2 YNNKEL (reference sequence). Trimming took 0 bases from V and 2 from J; bases not matched to a gene: 7. The rearrangement uses TRBV3-1 (or the pseudogene TRBV3-2) and TRBJ2-1, with 10 bases identical to TRBD2. Sequencing was performed on PBMCs or T cells enriched from blood (not recorded which). The receptor was isolated from a middle-aged man in a cohort exposed to, infected with or recovered from COVID-19 (not recorded which). CDR3 sequence: CASSQDWLAGAAYNEQFF. CDR3 nucleotides: TGTGCCAGCAGCCAAGATTGGCTAGCGGGAGCCGCCTACAATGAGCAGTTCTTC.